What follows are 15 T cell receptor beta chains derived from one specimen sequenced in a study of cytomegalovirus exposure and HLA in healthy donors. Method: immunoSEQ multiplex PCR; TCRdb's copy keeps in-frame clones and lacks some. The table lists 100,000 to 120,000 clones, more than 90% of them singletons, with approximately 0.67% in the top ten. Material for sequencing was PBMCs. The receptors derive from a young woman in good health and CMV-seronegative.

The chain uses TRBV28 and TRBJ2-5, with D tentatively TRBD2 (6 bases). Germline assignment: CDR1 MDHEN and CDR2 SYDVKM. CDR3 length equals 15 residues. Trimming pared 8 bases from V and 4 bases from J, leaving 20 bases between. CDR3 amino acids: CASGNEDYRGETQYF. Here the CDR3 DNA reads TGTGCCAGCGGGAACGAGGACTATCGAGGAGAGACCCAGTACTTC.

The chain employs TRBV5-1 and TRBJ2-1; 11 positions match TRBD2. Losses at the gene ends were 3 bases for V and 6 bases for J; bases not matched to a gene: 5. The CDR3 is 15 residues long. CDR1 is SGHRS and CDR2 is YFSETQ in the germline V gene. The CDR3 DNA follows: TGCGCCAGCAGCTCTAGCGGGGGGATAGGCAATGAGCAGTTCTTC. Translated: CASSSSGGIGNEQFF.

J is TRBJ2-7 and V is TRBV6-1, with 8 positions matching TRBD1. The ends lost 11 bases at V and 0 bases at J; junction bases unmatched: 12. Germline V gives CDR1 MNHNS, CDR2 SASEGT. The CDR3 is made up of 15 amino acids. The CDR3 sequence: CAAASRGPSSYEQYF. As DNA, the CDR3 is TGTGCCGCAGCAAGCAGGGGGCCGAGCTCCTACGAGCAGTACTTC.

The rearrangement uses TRBV28 and TRBJ1-2, with a possible D match to TRBD1 (5 bases). Germline assignment: CDR1 MDHEN and CDR2 SYDVKM. The length of the CDR3 is 12 residues. Trimming stripped 6 bases from V and 4 bases from J, with 9 bases between. The CDR3 loop is CASSQGGYGYTF. DNA of the CDR3: TGTGCCAGCAGCCAGGGTGGCTATGGCTACACCTTC.

V and J are TRBV7-6 and TRBJ2-5, with TRBD1 matching 8 bases. The V gene end was trimmed by 0 bases and the J gene end by 3 bases; junction bases not matched to a gene: 0. Germline CDR1 reads SGHVS; CDR2 reads FNYEAQ. The CDR3 is 14 amino acids. The CDR3 coding sequence is TGTGCCAGCAGCTTAGCACAGGGGGAAGAGACCCAGTACTTC. This gives the protein CASSLAQGEETQYF.

J is TRBJ1-6 and V is TRBV5-1; no clear D gene. Between the trimmed V and J ends, which lost 1 base and 9 bases, there was a span of 17 bases. This CDR3 has 16 residues. Germline lookup yields CDR1 SGHRS and CDR2 YFSETQ. CDR3 region: CASSLTGSHRLSPLHF. The CDR3, as DNA: TGCGCCAGCAGCTTGACGGGAAGTCATCGTCTTTCACCCCTCCACTTT.

DNA for the CDR3: TGTGCCAGCAGTGATCATGCAGAAGTCTATGGCTACACCTTC. This encodes CASSDHAEVYGYTF. This chain connects TRBV2 to TRBJ1-2; D unresolved. This CDR3 has 14 amino acids. From germline, CDR1 is SNHLY and CDR2 FYNNEI. V lost 3 bases to trimming and J lost 4 bases, with 12 bases between them.

This chain uses TRBV4-1 with TRBJ2-1; 7 nucleotides match TRBD1. Germline CDR1 reads MGHRA; CDR2 reads YSYEKL. V shed 3 bases, J shed 0 bases, and the junction held 8 bases outside the gene matches. The CDR3 is 17 residues long. This chain's CDR3 is CASSHAEQGVSYNEQFF. CDR3 in DNA: TGCGCCAGCAGCCACGCCGAGCAGGGGGTCTCCTACAATGAGCAGTTCTTC.

This chain uses TRBV6-1 with TRBJ2-3, with TRBD2 matching over 14 bases. The length of the CDR3 is 15 residues. V shed 4 bases and J 10 bases; nucleotides not matched to a gene: 7. Germline V CDR1 and CDR2: MNHNS, SASEGT. DNA of the CDR3: TGTGCCAGCAGTGTGACTAGCGGGGGGGCCGAACCGCAGTATTTT. Protein product: CASSVTSGGAEPQYF.

The chain couples TRBV7-3 to TRBJ1-1, with 8 positions matching TRBD1. Germline V CDR1 and CDR2: SGHTA, FQGTGA. The CDR3 runs to 14 residues. The junction had 6 bases not matched to a gene; V was cut back by 5 bases and J by 4 bases. In nucleotides, the CDR3 is TGTGCCAGCAGCCAGGACAGGGCGAGCACTGAAGCTTTCTTT. This sequence encodes CASSQDRASTEAFF.

This chain connects TRBV28 to TRBJ2-7; D gene unclear. The ends were cut back, 4 bases at V and 9 bases at J, with 10 bases in the middle. Germline loops: CDR1 MDHEN, CDR2 SYDVKM. The CDR3 has 11 amino acids. The CDR3 loop reads CASSYRSGQYF. The CDR3 DNA reads as TGTGCCAGCAGTTACCGATCGGGGCAGTACTTC. The entire variable domain, with the rest obtained from reference TRBV28 and TRBJ2-7, is as follows: DVKVTQSSRYLVKRTGEKVFLECVQDMDHENMFWYRQDPGLGLRLIYFSYDVKMKEKGDIPEGYSVSREKKERFSLILESASTNQTSMYLCASSYRSGQYFGPGTRLTVT.

The chain links TRBV18 to TRBJ2-1; TRBD1 aligns across 7 bases. There are 16 residues in the CDR3. Germline values: CDR1 KGHSH, CDR2 LQKENI. Trimming cost V 2 bases and J 1 base; bases outside gene matches: 5. The CDR3 bases are TGTGCCAGCTCACCAGCCGGGACAGTATCCTACAATGAGCAGTTCTTC. Its protein is CASSPAGTVSYNEQFF.

The J gene is TRBJ1-5, the V gene TRBV27; 11 nucleotides agree with TRBD1. Germline trimming cut 6 bases from V and 6 bases from J; bases unmatched to any gene: 4. CDR3 length equals 14 residues. Germline V lookup: CDR1 MNHEY, CDR2 SMNVEV (reference sequence). The CDR3 loop is CASRGTGGGQPQHF. In DNA form, the CDR3 reads TGTGCCAGCAGGGGGACAGGGGGAGGTCAGCCCCAGCATTTT.

This sequence joins TRBV10-1 and TRBJ2-1, with TRBD2 as a possible D gene (6 bases). V dropped 11 bases and J dropped 4 bases, with 12 bases sitting between them. Germline CDR1 reads WNHNN; CDR2 reads SYGVQD (reference sequence). This CDR3 comprises 12 residues. CDR3 sequence: CAGNSGYNEQFF. The CDR3 coding sequence is TGCGCCGGCAATAGCGGATACAATGAGCAGTTCTTC.

The chain has TRBV6-6 and TRBJ1-6, with a weak D call TRBD1 (5 bases). Germline CDR1 reads MNHNY; CDR2 reads SVGAGI (reference sequence). The CDR3 loop spans 15 amino acids. Trimming stripped 6 bases from V and 4 bases from J, with 13 bases between. CDR3 in amino acids: CASRERQTYNSPLHF. CDR3 bases: TGTGCCAGCAGGGAAAGACAGACTTATAATTCACCCCTCCACTTT.